The clone carrying this T cell receptor (beta chain) was seen many times. What it recognizes is unknown. RNA transcripts were the template, and TCR beta CDR3 regions were amplified from them. The first round was an RT-PCR with HTBI primers, and the second round was a multiplex PCR. TCRdb used MiXCR to reprocess the multiplex PCR reads, holding one entry per CDR3 protein. The repertoire holds roughly 300,000 distinct CDR3 sequences, with 17% as singletons. The data were obtained in a study of Graves' ophthalmopathy and Graves' hyperthyroidism. General observations from the study: Discrimination between ophthalmopathy and stable hyperthyroidism by a 13-signature model showed 87.88% sensitivity and roughly 80% specificity. Ophthalmopathy progression was predicted by the model at roughly 66% sensitivity and less than 80% specificity.

Certain patients were not enrolled. These were patients with other autoimmune diseases, uncontrolled infections, pregnancy or lactation. The PBMC fraction was derived from roughly 10 ml of fresh peripheral blood. The V segment lost 2 bases and the J segment 5 bases; nucleotides outside the gene matches: 6. Germline loops: CDR1 SGHAT, CDR2 FQDESV (reference sequence). This CDR3 has 15 amino acids. The chain recombines TRBV11-1 with TRBJ2-7, with 10 positions matching TRBD2. The sequencing sample was made of peripheral blood. This TCR came from an adult man with Graves' ophthalmopathy. CDR3 protein: CASSLSASGSHEQYF. In DNA, the CDR3 is TGTGCCAGCAGCTTATCCGCTAGCGGGAGCCACGAGCAGTACTTC. The full variable domain, with the rest looked up from reference TRBV11-1 and TRBJ2-7, is EAEVAQSPRYKITEKSQAVAFWCDPISGHATLYWYRQILGQGPELLVQFQDESVVDDSQLPKDRFSAERLKGVDSTLKIQPAELGDSAMYLCASSLSASGSHEQYFGPGTRLTVT.